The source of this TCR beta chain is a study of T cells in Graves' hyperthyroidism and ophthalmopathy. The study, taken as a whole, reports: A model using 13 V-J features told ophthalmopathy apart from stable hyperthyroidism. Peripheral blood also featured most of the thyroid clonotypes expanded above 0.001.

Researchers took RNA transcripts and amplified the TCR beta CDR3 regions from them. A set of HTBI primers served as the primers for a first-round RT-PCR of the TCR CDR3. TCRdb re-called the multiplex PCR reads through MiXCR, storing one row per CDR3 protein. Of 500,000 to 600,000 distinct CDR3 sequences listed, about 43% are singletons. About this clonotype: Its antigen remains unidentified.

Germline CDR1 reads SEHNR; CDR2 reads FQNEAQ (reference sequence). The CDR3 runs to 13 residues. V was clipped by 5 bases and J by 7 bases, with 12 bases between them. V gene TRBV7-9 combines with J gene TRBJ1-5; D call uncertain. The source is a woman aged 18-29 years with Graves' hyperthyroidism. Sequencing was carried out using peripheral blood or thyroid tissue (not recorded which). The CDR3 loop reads CASSPGREQPQHF. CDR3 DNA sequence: TGTGCCAGCAGCCCCGGACGGGAACAGCCCCAGCATTTT. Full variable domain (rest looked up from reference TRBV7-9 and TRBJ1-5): DTGVSQNPRHKITKRGQNVTFRCDPISEHNRLYWYRQTLGQGPEFLTYFQNEAQLEKSRLLSDRFSAERPKGSFSTLEIQRTEQGDSAMYLCASSPGREQPQHFGDGTRLSIL.